This T cell receptor (beta chain) was observed in a study of blood T cell repertoires in COVID-19. Study at large: Sources were T cells, B-cell-depleted T cells, or PBMCs; the material itself was cDNA or gDNA.

Germline V CDR1 and CDR2: ENHRY, SYGVKD. The CDR3 runs to 13 residues. V was trimmed by 0 bases and J by 4 bases, leaving 6 bases between them. The assay was immunoSEQ multiplex PCR, and TCRdb's table has in-frame clones only and misses some. The sample shows 250,000 to 300,000 clones, 88% of them seen only once. V gene TRBV10-3 combines with J gene TRBJ1-1, with D uncertain. This clonotype was obtained from a woman between 40 and 50 years old who had recovered from COVID-19. Sequences were obtained from peripheral blood. The CDR3 bases are TGTGCCATCAGTGAGTCTGAGTTCACTGAAGCTTTCTTT. Translating it yields CAISESEFTEAFF.